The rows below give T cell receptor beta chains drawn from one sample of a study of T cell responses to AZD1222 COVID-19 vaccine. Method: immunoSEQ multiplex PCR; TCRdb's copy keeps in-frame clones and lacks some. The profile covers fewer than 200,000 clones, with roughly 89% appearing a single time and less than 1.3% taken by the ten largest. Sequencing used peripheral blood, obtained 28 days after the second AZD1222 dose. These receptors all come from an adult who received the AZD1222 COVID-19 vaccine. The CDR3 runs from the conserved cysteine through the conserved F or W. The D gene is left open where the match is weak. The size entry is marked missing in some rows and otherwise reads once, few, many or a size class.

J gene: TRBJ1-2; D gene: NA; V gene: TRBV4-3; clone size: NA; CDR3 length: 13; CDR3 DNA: TGCGCCAGCAGTCTAGGAGAGAACTATGGCTACACCTTC; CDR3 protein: CASSLGENYGYTF
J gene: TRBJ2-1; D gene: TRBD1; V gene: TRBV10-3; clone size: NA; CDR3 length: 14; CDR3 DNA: TGTGCCATCAGGGACGAGGGGGCCATGGGCTGTCAGTTCTTC; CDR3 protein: CAIRDEGAMGCQFF
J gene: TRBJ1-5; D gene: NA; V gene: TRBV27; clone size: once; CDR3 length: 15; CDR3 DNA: TGTGCCAGCAGATCCATCAAGGGGGGCGATCAGCCCCAGCATTTT; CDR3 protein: CASRSIKGGDQPQHF
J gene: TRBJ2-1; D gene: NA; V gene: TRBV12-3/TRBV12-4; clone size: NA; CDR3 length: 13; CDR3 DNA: TGTGCCAGCAGTTTCGGGGCTATCAATGAGCAGTTCTTC; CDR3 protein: CASSFGAINEQFF
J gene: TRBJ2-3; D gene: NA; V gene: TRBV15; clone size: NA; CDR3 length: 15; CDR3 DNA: TGTGCCACCAGCAGTATACTAGAATTGGCAGATACGCAGTATTTT; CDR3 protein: CATSSILELADTQYF
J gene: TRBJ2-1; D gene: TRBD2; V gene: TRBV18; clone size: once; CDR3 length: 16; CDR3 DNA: TGTGCCAGCTCACCTCTCCTAGCGGGGCACTACAATGAGCAGTTCTTC; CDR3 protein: CASSPLLAGHYNEQFF
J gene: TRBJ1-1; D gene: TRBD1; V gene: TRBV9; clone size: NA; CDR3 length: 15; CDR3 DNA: TGTGCCAGCAGCGTAGAAGGGGGCAGGGGCACTGAAGCTTTCTTT; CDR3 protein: CASSVEGGRGTEAFF
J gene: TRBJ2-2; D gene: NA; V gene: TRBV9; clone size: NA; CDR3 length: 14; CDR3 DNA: TGTGCCAGCATGTCCGGGACAAACACCGGGGAGCTGTTTTTT; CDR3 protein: CASMSGTNTGELFF
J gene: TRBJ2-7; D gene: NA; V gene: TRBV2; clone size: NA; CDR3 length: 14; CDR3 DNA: TGTGCCAGCGGGCCACGGGGCAGGTCCTACGAGCAGTACTTC; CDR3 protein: CASGPRGRSYEQYF
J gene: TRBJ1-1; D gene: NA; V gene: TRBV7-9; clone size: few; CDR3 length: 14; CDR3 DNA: TGTGCCAGCAGCCCGGCGTCGGTGAACACTGAAGCTTTCTTT; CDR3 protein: CASSPASVNTEAFF
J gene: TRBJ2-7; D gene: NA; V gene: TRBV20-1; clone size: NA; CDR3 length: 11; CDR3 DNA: TGCAGTACACGCGGGGCCCACGAGCAGTACTTC; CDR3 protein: CSTRGAHEQYF
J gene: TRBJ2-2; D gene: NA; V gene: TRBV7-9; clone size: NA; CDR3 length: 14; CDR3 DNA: TGTGCCAGCAGCTTAGGAGCAAACACCGGGGAGCTGTTTTTT; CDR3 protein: CASSLGANTGELFF
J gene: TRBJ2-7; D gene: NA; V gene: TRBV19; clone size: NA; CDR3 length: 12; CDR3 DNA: TGTGCCAGTAGCGAAGCATTCTACGAGCAGTACTTC; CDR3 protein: CASSEAFYEQYF
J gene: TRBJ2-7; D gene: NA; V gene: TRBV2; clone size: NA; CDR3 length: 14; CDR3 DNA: TGTGCCAGCAGTGAACAGGGCAGCTCCTACGAGCAGTACTTC; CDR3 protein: CASSEQGSSYEQYF
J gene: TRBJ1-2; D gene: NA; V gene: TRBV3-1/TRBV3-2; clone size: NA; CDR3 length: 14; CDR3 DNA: TGTGCCAGCAGCCAAGAGGGGCGGCCATATGGCTACACCTTC; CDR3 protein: CASSQEGRPYGYTF
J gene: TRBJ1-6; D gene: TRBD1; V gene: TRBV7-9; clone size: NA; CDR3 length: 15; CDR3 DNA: TGTGCCAGCAGCTTAGAGGGACAGGGATCCTCACCCCTCCACTTT; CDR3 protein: CASSLEGQGSSPLHF
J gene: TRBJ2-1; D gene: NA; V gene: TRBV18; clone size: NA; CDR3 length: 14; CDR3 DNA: TGTGCCAGCTCACGGGCGGACTCCTACAATGAGCAGTTCTTC; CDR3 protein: CASSRADSYNEQFF
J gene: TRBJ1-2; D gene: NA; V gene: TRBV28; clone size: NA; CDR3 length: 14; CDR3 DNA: TGTGCCAGCAGTCCCACAGCTATAGGGTATGGCTACACCTTC; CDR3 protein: CASSPTAIGYGYTF
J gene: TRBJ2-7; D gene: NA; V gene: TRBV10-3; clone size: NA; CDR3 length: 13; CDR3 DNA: TGTGCCACCAAACCGGACTCGATGGGCGAGCAGTACTTC; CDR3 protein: CATKPDSMGEQYF
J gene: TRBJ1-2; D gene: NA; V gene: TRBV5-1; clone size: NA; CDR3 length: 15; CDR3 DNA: TGCGCCAGCAGCTCGGGTTCGGGCCTCAACTATGGCTACACCTTC; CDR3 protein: CASSSGSGLNYGYTF
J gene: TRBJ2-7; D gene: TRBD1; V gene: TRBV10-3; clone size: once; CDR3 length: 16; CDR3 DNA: TGTGCCATCAGTGAGGGAAATAGACAGGGGTCCTACGAGCAGTACTTC; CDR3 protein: CAISEGNRQGSYEQYF
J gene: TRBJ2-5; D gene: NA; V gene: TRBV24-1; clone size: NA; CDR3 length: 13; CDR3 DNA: TGTGCCACCAGTCGAGGGATCGAAGAGACCCAGTACTTC; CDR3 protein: CATSRGIEETQYF
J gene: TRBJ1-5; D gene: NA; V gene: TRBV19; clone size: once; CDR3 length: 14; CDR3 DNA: TGTGCCAGTGGTGGGGGCTATAGCAATCAGCCCCAGCATTTT; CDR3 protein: CASGGGYSNQPQHF
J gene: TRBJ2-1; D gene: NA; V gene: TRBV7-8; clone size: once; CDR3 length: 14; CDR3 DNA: TGTGCCAGCAGCCCGGGGTTGGATTACAATGAGCAGTTCTTC; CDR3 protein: CASSPGLDYNEQFF
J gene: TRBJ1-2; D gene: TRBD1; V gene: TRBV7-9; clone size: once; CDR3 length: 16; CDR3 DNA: TGTGCCAGCAGTCTTACAGGGGCAGCCTCGCGCTATGGCTACACCTTC; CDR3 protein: CASSLTGAASRYGYTF
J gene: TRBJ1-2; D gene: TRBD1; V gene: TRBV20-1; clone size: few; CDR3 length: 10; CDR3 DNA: TGCAGTGGTCAGGGGGATGGCTACACCTTC; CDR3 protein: CSGQGDGYTF
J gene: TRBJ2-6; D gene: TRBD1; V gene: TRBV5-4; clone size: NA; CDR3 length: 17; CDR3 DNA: TGTGCCAGCAGCTTGGGGTGGACAGGGTCTGGGGCCAACGTCCTGACTTTC; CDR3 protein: CASSLGWTGSGANVLTF
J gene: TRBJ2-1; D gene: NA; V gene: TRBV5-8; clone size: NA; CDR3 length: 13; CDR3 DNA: TGTGCCAGCAGCCCAAGGAGGGCCAATGAGCAGTTCTTC; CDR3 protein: CASSPRRANEQFF
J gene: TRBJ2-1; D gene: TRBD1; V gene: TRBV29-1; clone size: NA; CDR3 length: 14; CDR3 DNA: TGCAGCGTCTCGACAGGGTGGACCTACAATGAGCAGTTCTTC; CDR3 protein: CSVSTGWTYNEQFF
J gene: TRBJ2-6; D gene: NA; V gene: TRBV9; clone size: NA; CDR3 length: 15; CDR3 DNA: TGTGCCAGCAGCACCACAGGATCTGGGGCCAACGTCCTGACTTTC; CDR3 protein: CASSTTGSGANVLTF
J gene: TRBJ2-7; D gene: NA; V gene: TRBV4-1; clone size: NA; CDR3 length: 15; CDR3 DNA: TGCGCCAGCAGCCAAGGACGTGGGCTAGCCCACGAGCAGTACTTC; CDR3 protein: CASSQGRGLAHEQYF
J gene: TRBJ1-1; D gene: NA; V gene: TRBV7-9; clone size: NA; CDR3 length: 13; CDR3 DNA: TGTGCCAGCAGCTTCAATTCGAACACTGAAGCTTTCTTT; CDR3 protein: CASSFNSNTEAFF
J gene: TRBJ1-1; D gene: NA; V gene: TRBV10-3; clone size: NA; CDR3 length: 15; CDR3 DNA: TGTGCCATCAGTGAAATGGTAGGGGTGAACACTGAAGCTTTCTTT; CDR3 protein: CAISEMVGVNTEAFF
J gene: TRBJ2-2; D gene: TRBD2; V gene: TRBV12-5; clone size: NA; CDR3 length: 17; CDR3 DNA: TGTGCTAGTGGCTGGACTAGCGGGGGAGGTTCGGTCGGGGAGCTGTTTTTT; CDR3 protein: CASGWTSGGGSVGELFF
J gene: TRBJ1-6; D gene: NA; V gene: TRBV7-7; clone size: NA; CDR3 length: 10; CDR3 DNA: TGTGCCAGCAGCCCACTGCCCCTCCACTTT; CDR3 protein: CASSPLPLHF
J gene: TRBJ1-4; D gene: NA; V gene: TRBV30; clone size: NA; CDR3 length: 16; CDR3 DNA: TGTGCCTGGAGTTTGAAGGGGCCAGCGACTAATGAAAAACTGTTTTTT; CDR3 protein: CAWSLKGPATNEKLFF
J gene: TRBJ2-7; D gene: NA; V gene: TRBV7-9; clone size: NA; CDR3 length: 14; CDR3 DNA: TGTGCCAGCAGCTTAGAGGACACCGCCTACGAGCAGTACTTC; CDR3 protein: CASSLEDTAYEQYF
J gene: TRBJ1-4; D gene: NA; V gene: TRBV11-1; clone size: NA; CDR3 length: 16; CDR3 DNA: TGTGCCAGCAGCTTAGGGTACGGAACAACTAATGAAAAACTGTTTTTT; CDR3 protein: CASSLGYGTTNEKLFF
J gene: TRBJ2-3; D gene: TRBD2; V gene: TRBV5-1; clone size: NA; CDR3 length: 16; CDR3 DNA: TGCGCCAGCAGCTTGGGTAGCGGGGGGAAACCAGATACGCAGTATTTT; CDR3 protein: CASSLGSGGKPDTQYF
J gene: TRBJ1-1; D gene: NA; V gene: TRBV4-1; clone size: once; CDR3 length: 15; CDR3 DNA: TGCGCCAGCAGCCATCCAGGGACCGCGAACACTGAAGCTTTCTTT; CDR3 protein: CASSHPGTANTEAFF
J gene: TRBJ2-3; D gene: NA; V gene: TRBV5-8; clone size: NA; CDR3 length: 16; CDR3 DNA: TGTGCCAGCAGCTTGGGGCAGGGGGGTCCCACAGATACGCAGTATTTT; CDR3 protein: CASSLGQGGPTDTQYF
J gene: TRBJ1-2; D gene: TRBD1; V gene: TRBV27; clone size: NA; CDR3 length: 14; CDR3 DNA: TGTGCCAGCACCCCCCGACAGGGCCACTATGGCTACACCTTC; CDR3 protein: CASTPRQGHYGYTF
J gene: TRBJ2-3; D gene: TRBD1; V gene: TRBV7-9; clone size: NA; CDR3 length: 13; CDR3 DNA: TGTGCCAGCAGCCCGACAGGGTCTAACCCGCAGTATTTT; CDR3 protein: CASSPTGSNPQYF
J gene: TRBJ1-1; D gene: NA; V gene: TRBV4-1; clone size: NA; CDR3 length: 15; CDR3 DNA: TGCGCCAGCAGCCAAGATAGGGGGACGGACACTGAAGCTTTCTTT; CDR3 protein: CASSQDRGTDTEAFF
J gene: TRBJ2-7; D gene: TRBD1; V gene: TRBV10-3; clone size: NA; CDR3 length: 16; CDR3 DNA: TGTGCCACCGGGGGCGCAGGGGGCGCCGCGTCCTACGAGCAGTACTTC; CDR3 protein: CATGGAGGAASYEQYF
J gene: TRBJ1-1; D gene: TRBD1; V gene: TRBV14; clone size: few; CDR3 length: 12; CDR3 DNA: TGTGCCAGCAGCCAGGACAGGGCCCGGATTTTCTTT; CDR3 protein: CASSQDRARIFF
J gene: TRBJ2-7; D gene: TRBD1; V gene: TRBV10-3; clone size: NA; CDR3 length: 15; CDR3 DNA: TGTGCCATCAGTGACGGAAAAACTACAGGGGGCGAGCAGTACTTC; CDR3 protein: CAISDGKTTGGEQYF
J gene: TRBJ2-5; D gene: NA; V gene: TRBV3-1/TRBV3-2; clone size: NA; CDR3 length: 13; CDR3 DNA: TGTGCCAGCAGCCAAGATCGGGGAGAGACCCAGTACTTC; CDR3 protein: CASSQDRGETQYF
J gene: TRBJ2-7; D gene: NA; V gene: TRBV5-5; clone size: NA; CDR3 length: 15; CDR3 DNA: TGTGCCAGCAGCTTGGTCCCCACGGGAACCTACGAGCAGTACTTC; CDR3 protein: CASSLVPTGTYEQYF